A selection of T cell receptor beta chains follows, all from one sample in a study of cytomegalovirus exposure and HLA in healthy donors. Measured with immunoSEQ multiplex PCR; TCRdb has only the in-frame clones, and not every one. The table includes more than 100,000 clones, roughly three quarters detected once. The sample consisted of PBMCs. The receptor set was obtained from a man between 45 and 60 years old in good health and CMV-seropositive. Both conserved end residues are part of each CDR3. D genes are given only for firm matches. The size field is filled for only some rows; it gives once, few, many or a size class.

J gene,clone size,D gene,V gene,CDR3 DNA,CDR3 protein
TRBJ2-2,-,TRBD2,TRBV10-2,TGCGCCAGCAAGAGGGGGAGCGGGAGGACCGGGGAGCTGTTTTTT,CASKRGSGRTGELFF
TRBJ2-5,once,-,TRBV15,TGTGCCACCAGCAGAGAACTGTTAGAGACCCAGTACTTC,CATSRELLETQYF
TRBJ2-7,-,-,TRBV6-5,TGTGCCAGCAGTTACTCCAGGGTTGGGTCTGGGGAGCAGTACTTC,CASSYSRVGSGEQYF
TRBJ2-3,once,-,TRBV7-9,TGTGCCAGCAGCTTGGGACTGGATGACACAGATACGCAGTATTTT,CASSLGLDDTDTQYF
TRBJ1-4,-,TRBD1,TRBV29-1,TGCAGCGTTGTAACCGGACAGGTGACTAATGAAAAACTGTTTTTT,CSVVTGQVTNEKLFF
TRBJ1-4,-,-,TRBV9,TGTGCCAGCAGCGCTTGGGGAGATGAAAAACTGTTTTTT,CASSAWGDEKLFF
TRBJ2-2,-,-,TRBV10-3,TGTGCCATCAGTGAATCGCTGTATGGCGGTTCGGACACCGGGGAGCTGTTTTTT,CAISESLYGGSDTGELFF
TRBJ2-3,-,TRBD2,TRBV4-2,TGTGCCAGCAGCCAGCTAACGGGACTAGCGGGAGGCCGGGATACGCAGTATTTT,CASSQLTGLAGGRDTQYF
TRBJ1-1,-,TRBD1,TRBV11-2,TGTGCCAGCAGCTTACAGGGGGTTCGCACTGAAGCTTTCTTT,CASSLQGVRTEAFF
TRBJ2-5,-,TRBD1,TRBV5-1,TGCGCCAGCAGCTGGGGGACAGGGGGGTACCAAGAGACCCAGTACTTC,CASSWGTGGYQETQYF
TRBJ2-3,-,-,TRBV7-9,TGTGCCAGCAGCGACCAGGGCGATACGCAGTATTTT,CASSDQGDTQYF
TRBJ1-4,-,TRBD1,TRBV28,TGTGCCAGCTCCGGGACAGTGAATGAAAAACTGTTTTTT,CASSGTVNEKLFF
TRBJ2-7,-,TRBD2,TRBV11-2,TGTGCCAGCAGCTCGCGACTAGCGAACTACGAGCAGTACTTC,CASSSRLANYEQYF
TRBJ2-7,few,TRBD2,TRBV27,TGTGCCAGCAGTCCCGGAAGGACTAGCGGGAGTTACGAGCAGTACTTC,CASSPGRTSGSYEQYF
TRBJ2-7,few,-,TRBV25-1,TGTGCCAGCAGTGGGGGGACACCCGCCGAGCAGTACTTC,CASSGGTPAEQYF
TRBJ1-2,-,TRBD1,TRBV6-1,TGTGCCAGCAGTGAGTTTTCAGGGGGCGACTATGGCTACACCTTC,CASSEFSGGDYGYTF
TRBJ2-3,-,TRBD1,TRBV2,TGTGCCAGCACCCAGGAGGCAGGGGGCGAGAGAGATACGCAGTATTTT,CASTQEAGGERDTQYF
TRBJ1-6,-,-,TRBV7-8,TGTGCCAGCAGCATAGATACAGGGCTTAATAATTCACCCCTCCACTTT,CASSIDTGLNNSPLHF
TRBJ2-3,-,TRBD2,TRBV27,TGTGCCAGCAGTTGGCGGAGCCGGACTAGCGGTACCCTACGGTATTTT,CASSWRSRTSGTLRYF
TRBJ2-3,-,TRBD2,TRBV11-2,TGTGCCAGCAGCGAGATTAGCGGGAGCACGACAGATACGCAGTATTTT,CASSEISGSTTDTQYF
TRBJ2-5,-,TRBD2,TRBV5-1,TGCGCCAGCAGCACCGGACTAGCGGGAGAGACCCAGTACTTC,CASSTGLAGETQYF
TRBJ1-5,-,-,TRBV15,TGTGCCACCAGCAGAGATAAGTTCCCGGCAGGTGGCCATCAGCCCCAGCATTTT,CATSRDKFPAGGHQPQHF
TRBJ2-1,-,-,TRBV5-1,TGCGCCAGCAGACGGGAGCCCACTAACGAGCAGTTCTTC,CASRREPTNEQFF
TRBJ2-7,-,TRBD1,TRBV6-6,TGTGCCACGGGACAGGCTGGGTACGAGCAGTACTTC,CATGQAGYEQYF
TRBJ2-1,-,TRBD1,TRBV5-1,TGCGCCAGCAGCCGAACCGGGACAGGGGAAAATGAGCAGTTCTTC,CASSRTGTGENEQFF
TRBJ1-1,-,-,TRBV6-6,TGTGCCAGCGCATTTGAAAGAGACTCCACTGAAGCTTTCTTT,CASAFERDSTEAFF
TRBJ2-5,-,-,TRBV11-2,TGTGCCAGCAGCGAAGGGGTGCAGGAGACCCAGTACTTC,CASSEGVQETQYF
TRBJ2-2,-,TRBD1,TRBV29-1,TGCAGCGGGCGACAGGGGCAAGACACCGGGGAGCTGTTTTTT,CSGRQGQDTGELFF
TRBJ1-2,-,TRBD1,TRBV4-1,TGCGCCAGCAGCCCACTGACAGGGGACCTATTTATAGGCTACACCTTC,CASSPLTGDLFIGYTF
TRBJ2-3,-,-,TRBV5-4,TGTGCCAGCAGGCGGGCCGATAGCACAGATACGCAGTATTTT,CASRRADSTDTQYF
TRBJ2-6,-,-,TRBV19,TGTGCCAGTAAGGCGGGAAGCTCTGGGGCCAACGTCCTGACTTTC,CASKAGSSGANVLTF
TRBJ2-1,-,TRBD2,TRBV5-1,TGCGCCAGCAGCTTAAGGGCTAGCGGGAGTGATGAGCAGTTCTTC,CASSLRASGSDEQFF
TRBJ2-5,few,TRBD1,TRBV9,TGTGCCAGCAGCAACTCGGACAGGGGCCAAGAGACCCAGTACTTC,CASSNSDRGQETQYF
TRBJ2-1,few,-,TRBV27,TGTGCCAGCAAACCACAGGTTCTCTCCTACAATGAGCAGTTCTTC,CASKPQVLSYNEQFF
TRBJ2-2,-,TRBD2,TRBV28,TGTGCCAGCAGCCAAGGACTAGCGGGAGGGGGGGACACCGGGGAGCTGTTTTTT,CASSQGLAGGGDTGELFF
TRBJ2-2,-,-,TRBV6-5,TGTGCCAGCAGATTGACGGGAGACACCGGGGAGCTGTTTTTT,CASRLTGDTGELFF
TRBJ2-3,-,-,TRBV4-1,TGCGCCAGCAGCCAAGCGCCTGAACTTACGCAGTATTTT,CASSQAPELTQYF
TRBJ2-1,-,-,TRBV7-9,TGTGCCAGCAGCCAAACTAGAAACAATGAGCAGTTCTTC,CASSQTRNNEQFF
TRBJ1-5,-,TRBD1,TRBV19,TGTGCCGGTAGTTGGGACAGGGGGCTCAATCAGCCCCAGCATTTT,CAGSWDRGLNQPQHF
TRBJ2-3,-,-,TRBV11-2,TGTGCCAGCAGCTCATCTGGCTTCACAGATACGCAGTATTTT,CASSSSGFTDTQYF
TRBJ2-2,-,-,TRBV5-6,TGTGCCAGCAGCGTGACTATGAACACCGGGGAGCTGTTTTTT,CASSVTMNTGELFF
TRBJ2-4,-,-,TRBV5-8,TGTGCCAGCAGCTTGGGAGGGAGGGCCAAAAACATTCAGTACTTC,CASSLGGRAKNIQYF
TRBJ1-1,-,-,TRBV9,TGTGCCAGCAGCGTAGGACAGACCTACACTGAAGCTTTCTTT,CASSVGQTYTEAFF
TRBJ2-7,-,TRBD1,TRBV28,TGTGCCAGCAGGGGACAGGGGGTTTACGAGCAGTACTTC,CASRGQGVYEQYF
TRBJ1-5,-,-,TRBV10-3,TGTGCCAGCTCAGGTGTAAATCAGCCCCAGCATTTT,CASSGVNQPQHF
TRBJ1-1,-,-,TRBV27,TGTGCCAGCAGTCCCACCAGACACCTGTTCACTGAAGCTTTCTTT,CASSPTRHLFTEAFF
TRBJ2-5,-,TRBD2,TRBV7-2,TGTGCCAGCAGCTTATCCGGGGGGAAGGAGACCCAGTACTTC,CASSLSGGKETQYF
TRBJ2-3,-,TRBD2,TRBV9,TGTGCCAGCAGCCCCAGGACTAGCGGGAGCCCGCCCCCCTTTGATACGCAGTATTTT,CASSPRTSGSPPPFDTQYF
TRBJ2-2,few,-,TRBV7-9,TGTGCCAGCAGCTTTATGCGGGGGAACACCGGGGAGCTGTTTTTT,CASSFMRGNTGELFF
TRBJ1-1,-,-,TRBV11-2,TGTGCCAGCACCTATCCAGGGCTCAGTGAAGCTTTCTTT,CASTYPGLSEAFF
TRBJ2-3,-,TRBD1,TRBV7-3,TGTGCCAGCAGCAAGGGACAGGGGGCGACAGATACGCAGTATTTT,CASSKGQGATDTQYF
TRBJ1-5,-,TRBD1,TRBV6-1,TGTGCCAGCAGTCTGGACAGGGGTATGAATCAGCCCCAGCATTTT,CASSLDRGMNQPQHF
TRBJ2-3,once,TRBD2,TRBV10-1,TGCGCCAGCAGTAATAGCGGGAGTCGAAATACGCAGTATTTT,CASSNSGSRNTQYF
TRBJ2-2,-,TRBD2,TRBV7-3,TGTGCCAGCAGCCCAGTCCCGAGACTAGCGGGTAGAGATACCGGGGAGCTGTTTTTT,CASSPVPRLAGRDTGELFF
TRBJ1-1,few,TRBD1,TRBV7-6,TGTGCCAGCAGCTCCACGACAGGGGACACTGAAGCTTTCTTT,CASSSTTGDTEAFF
TRBJ2-5,-,TRBD2,TRBV28,TGTGCCAGCAGGACCACGACTAGCGGGAGGTCTAAGTCCGAAAGGGAGACCCAGTACTTC,CASRTTTSGRSKSERETQYF
TRBJ1-2,-,TRBD1,TRBV6-6,TGTGCCAGCAGGTCCATACAGGGGTTTGGCTACACCTTC,CASRSIQGFGYTF
TRBJ2-7,-,TRBD2,TRBV29-1,TGCAGCGTTTCAGCGGGAGCTCACTACGAGCAGTACTTC,CSVSAGAHYEQYF
TRBJ1-5,-,-,TRBV2,TGTGCCAGCAGTGAAGCCGTGACAGCCCATCAGCCCCAGCATTTT,CASSEAVTAHQPQHF